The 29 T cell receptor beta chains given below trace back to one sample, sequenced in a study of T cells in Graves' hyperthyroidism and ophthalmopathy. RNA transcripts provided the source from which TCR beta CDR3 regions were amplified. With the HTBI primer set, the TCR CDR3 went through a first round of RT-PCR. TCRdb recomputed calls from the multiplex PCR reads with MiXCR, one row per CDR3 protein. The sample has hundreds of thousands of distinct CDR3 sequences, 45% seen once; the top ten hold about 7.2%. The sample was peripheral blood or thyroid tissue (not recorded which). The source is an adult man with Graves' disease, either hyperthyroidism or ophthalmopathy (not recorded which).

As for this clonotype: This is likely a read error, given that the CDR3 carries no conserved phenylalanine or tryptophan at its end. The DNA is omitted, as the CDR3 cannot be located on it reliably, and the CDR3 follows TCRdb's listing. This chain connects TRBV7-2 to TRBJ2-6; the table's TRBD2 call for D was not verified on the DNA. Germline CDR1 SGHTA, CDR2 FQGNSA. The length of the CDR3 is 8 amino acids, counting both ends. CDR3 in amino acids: CASRPGLT.

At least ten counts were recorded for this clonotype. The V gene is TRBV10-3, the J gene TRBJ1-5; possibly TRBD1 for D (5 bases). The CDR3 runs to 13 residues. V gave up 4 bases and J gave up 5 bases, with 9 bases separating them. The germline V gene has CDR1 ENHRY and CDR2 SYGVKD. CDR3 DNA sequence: TGTGCCATCAGTGCGTGGGGCCATCAGCCCCAGCATTTT. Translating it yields CAISAWGHQPQHF.

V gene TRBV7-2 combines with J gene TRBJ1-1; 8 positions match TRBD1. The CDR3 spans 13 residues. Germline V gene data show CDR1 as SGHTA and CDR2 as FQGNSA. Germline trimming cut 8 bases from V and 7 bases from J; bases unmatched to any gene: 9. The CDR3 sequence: CASANTGQGEAFF. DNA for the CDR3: TGTGCCAGCGCGAACACCGGACAGGGTGAAGCTTTCTTT. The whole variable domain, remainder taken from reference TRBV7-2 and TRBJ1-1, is GAGVSQSPSNKVTEKGKDVELRCDPISGHTALYWYRQSLGQGLEFLIYFQGNSAPDKSGLPSDRFSAERTGGSVSTLTIQRTQQEDSAVYLCASANTGQGEAFFGQGTRLTVV.

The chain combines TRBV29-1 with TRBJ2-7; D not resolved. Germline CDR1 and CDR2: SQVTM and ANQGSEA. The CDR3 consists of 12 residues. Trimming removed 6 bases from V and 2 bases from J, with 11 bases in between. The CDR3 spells CSVLGTTYEQYF. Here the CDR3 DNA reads TGCAGCGTATTGGGAACCACCTACGAGCAGTACTTC.

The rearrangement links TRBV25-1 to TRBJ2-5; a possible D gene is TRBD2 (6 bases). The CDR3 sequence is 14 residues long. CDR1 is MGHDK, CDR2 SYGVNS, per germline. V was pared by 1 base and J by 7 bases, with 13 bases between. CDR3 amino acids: CASSEWGVGGTQYF. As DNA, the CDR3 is TGTGCCAGCAGTGAATGGGGCGTGGGGGGGACCCAGTACTTC.

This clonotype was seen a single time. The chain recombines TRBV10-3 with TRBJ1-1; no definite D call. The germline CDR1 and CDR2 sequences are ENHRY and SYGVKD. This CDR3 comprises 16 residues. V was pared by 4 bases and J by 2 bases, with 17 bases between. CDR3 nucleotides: TGTGCCATCAGTGGCCGGAAGCCGAGCCCTAACACTGAAGCTTTCTTT. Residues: CAISGRKPSPNTEAFF.

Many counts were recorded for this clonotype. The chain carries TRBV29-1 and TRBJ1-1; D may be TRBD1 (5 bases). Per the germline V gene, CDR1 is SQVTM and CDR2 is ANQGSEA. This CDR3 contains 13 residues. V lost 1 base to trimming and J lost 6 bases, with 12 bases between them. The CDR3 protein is CSVEGGQGPEAFF. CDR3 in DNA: TGCAGCGTTGAAGGGGGCCAGGGACCTGAAGCTTTCTTT. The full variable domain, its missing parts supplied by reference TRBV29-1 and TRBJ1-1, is SAVISQKPSRDICQRGTSLTIQCQVDSQVTMMFWYRQQPGQSLTLIATANQGSEATYESGFVIDKFPISRPNLTFSTLTVSNMSPEDSSIYLCSVEGGQGPEAFFGQGTRLTVV.

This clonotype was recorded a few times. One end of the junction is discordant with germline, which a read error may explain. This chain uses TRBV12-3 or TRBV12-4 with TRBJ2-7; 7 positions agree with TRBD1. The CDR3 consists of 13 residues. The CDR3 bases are TGTGCCAGCACCATCTCCCCCCAGACAGGGTGGCACTTC. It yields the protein CASTISPQTGWHF.

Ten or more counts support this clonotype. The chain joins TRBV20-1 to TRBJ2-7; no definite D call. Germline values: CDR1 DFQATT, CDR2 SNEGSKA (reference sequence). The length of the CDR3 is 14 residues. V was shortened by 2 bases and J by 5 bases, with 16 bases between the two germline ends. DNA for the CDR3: TGCAGTGCTAGACAAGCCCCGATGAACCACGAGCAGTACTTC. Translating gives CSARQAPMNHEQYF.

The CDR3 protein is CASRRRGNYNSPLHF. The CDR3 DNA reads TGTGCCAGCCGACGCAGGGGAAACTATAATTCACCCCTCCACTTT. The J gene is TRBJ1-6, the V gene TRBV2; possibly TRBD1 for D (6 bases). The CDR3 extends over 15 amino acids. Between the trimmed V and J ends, which lost 8 bases and 3 bases, there was a span of 14 bases. Germline CDR1 is SNHLY and CDR2 is FYNNEI.

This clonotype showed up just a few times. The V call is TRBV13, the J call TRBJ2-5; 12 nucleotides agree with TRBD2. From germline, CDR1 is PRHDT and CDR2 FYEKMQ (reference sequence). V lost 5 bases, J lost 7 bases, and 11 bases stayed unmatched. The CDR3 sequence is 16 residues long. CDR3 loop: CASSQRTSGTTGTQYF. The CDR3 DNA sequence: TGTGCCAGCAGCCAAAGGACTAGCGGGACCACAGGGACCCAGTACTTC.

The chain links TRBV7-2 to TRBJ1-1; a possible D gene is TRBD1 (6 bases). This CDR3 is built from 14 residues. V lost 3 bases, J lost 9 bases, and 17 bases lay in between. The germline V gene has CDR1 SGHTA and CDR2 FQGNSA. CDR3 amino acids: CASSLLGTPVKAFF. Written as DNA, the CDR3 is TGTGCCAGCAGCTTGCTCGGGACACCCGTTAAAGCTTTCTTT.

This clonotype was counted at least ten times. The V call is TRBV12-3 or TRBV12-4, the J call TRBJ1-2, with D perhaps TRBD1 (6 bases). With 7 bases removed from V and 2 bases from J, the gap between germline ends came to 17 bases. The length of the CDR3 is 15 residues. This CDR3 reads CASTSPSDRNYGYTF. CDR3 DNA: TGTGCCAGCACCTCCCCTTCTGACAGGAACTATGGCTACACCTTC.

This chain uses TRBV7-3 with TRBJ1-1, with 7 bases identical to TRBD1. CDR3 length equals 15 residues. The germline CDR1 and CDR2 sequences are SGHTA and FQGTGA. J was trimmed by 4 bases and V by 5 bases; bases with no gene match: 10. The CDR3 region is CASSGTTGFGTEAFF. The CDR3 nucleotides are TGTGCCAGCAGCGGCACGACAGGGTTCGGCACTGAAGCTTTCTTT.

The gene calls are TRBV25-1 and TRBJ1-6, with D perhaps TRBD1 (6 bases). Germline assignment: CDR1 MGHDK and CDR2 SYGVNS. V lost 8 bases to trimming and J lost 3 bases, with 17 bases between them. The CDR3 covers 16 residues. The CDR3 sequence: CASSGLTGNYNSPLHF. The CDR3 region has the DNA TGTGCCAGCTCCGGACTTACAGGGAACTATAATTCACCCCTCCACTTT.

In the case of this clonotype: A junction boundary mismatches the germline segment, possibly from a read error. In DNA, the CDR3 is TGTGCCAGCAGTTTATCGTACCCTGGGCAGGGCGGTTACGAGCAGTACTTC. Translation: CASSLSYPGQGGYEQYF. The chain recombines TRBV10-3 with TRBJ2-7; maybe TRBD1 (5 bases). CDR3 length: 17 amino acids. Germline CDR1 and CDR2: ENHRY and SYGVKD.

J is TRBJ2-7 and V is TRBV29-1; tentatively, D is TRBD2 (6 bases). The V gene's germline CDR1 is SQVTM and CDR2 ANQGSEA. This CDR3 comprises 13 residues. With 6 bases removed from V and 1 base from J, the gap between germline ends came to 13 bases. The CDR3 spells CSVVPGRSYEQYF. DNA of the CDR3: TGCAGCGTGGTACCAGGGAGGTCCTACGAGCAGTACTTC.

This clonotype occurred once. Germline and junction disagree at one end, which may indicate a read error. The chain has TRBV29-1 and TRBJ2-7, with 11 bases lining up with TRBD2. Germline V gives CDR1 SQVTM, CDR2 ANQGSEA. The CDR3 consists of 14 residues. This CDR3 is CNVGAGLAEGEQYF. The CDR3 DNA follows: TGCAACGTTGGCGCGGGACTAGCGGAGGGGGAGCAGTACTTC.

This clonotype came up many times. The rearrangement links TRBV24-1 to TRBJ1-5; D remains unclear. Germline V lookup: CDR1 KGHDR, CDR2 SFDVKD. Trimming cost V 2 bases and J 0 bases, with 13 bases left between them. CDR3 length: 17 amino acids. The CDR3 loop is CATSDSRLLSSNQPQHF. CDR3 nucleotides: TGTGCCACCAGTGATTCAAGACTCCTATCTAGCAATCAGCCCCAGCATTTT.

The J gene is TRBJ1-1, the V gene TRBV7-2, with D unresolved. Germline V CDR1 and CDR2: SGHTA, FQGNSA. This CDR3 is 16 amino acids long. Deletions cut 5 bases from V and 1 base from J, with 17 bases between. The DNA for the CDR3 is TGTGCCAGCAGCCAAAACGGACGGGAGAGGAACACTGAAGCTTTCTTT. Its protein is CASSQNGRERNTEAFF.

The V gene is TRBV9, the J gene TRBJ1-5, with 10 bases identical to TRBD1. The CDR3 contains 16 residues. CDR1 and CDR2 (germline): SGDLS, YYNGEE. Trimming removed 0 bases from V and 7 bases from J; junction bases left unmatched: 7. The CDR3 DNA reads TGTGCCAGCAGCGTAGGGACAGGGGGTTCGAGACAGCCCCAGCATTTT. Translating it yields CASSVGTGGSRQPQHF.

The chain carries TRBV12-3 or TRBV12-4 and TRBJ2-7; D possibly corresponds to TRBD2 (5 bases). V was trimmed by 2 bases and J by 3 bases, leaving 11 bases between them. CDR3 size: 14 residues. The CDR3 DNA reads TGTGCCAGCAGTTTAACCCAGGCGGGCTACGAGCAGTACTTC. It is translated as CASSLTQAGYEQYF.

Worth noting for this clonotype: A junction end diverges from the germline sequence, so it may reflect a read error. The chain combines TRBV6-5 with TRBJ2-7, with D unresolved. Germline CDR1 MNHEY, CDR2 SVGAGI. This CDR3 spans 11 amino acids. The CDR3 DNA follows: TGTGCCGGCAGCGACAACTACGAGCAGTACTTC. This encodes CAGSDNYEQYF.

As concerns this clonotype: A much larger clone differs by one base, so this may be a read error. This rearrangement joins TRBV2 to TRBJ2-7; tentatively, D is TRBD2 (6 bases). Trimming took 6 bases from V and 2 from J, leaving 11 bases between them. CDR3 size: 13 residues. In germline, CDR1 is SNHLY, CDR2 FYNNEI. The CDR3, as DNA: TGTGCCAGCAGCGGACTAAGGACCTACGAGCAGTACTTC. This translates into CASSGLRTYEQYF.

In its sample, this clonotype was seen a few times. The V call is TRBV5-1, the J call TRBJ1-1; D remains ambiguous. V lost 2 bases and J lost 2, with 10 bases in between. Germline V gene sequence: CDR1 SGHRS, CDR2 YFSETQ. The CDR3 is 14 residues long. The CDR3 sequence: CASSFRSTNTEAFF. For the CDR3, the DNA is TGCGCCAGCAGCTTTCGGAGTACCAACACTGAAGCTTTCTTT. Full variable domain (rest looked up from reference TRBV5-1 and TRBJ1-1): KAGVTQTPRYLIKTRGQQVTLSCSPISGHRSVSWYQQTPGQGLQFLFEYFSETQRNKGNFPGRFSGRQFSNSRSEMNVSTLELGDSALYLCASSFRSTNTEAFFGQGTRLTVV.

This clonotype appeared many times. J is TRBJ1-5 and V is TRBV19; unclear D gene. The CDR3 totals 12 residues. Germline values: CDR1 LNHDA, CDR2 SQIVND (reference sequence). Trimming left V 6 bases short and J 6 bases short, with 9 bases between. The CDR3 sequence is CASSIPRQPQHF. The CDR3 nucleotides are TGTGCCAGTAGCATACCTCGTCAGCCCCAGCATTTT.

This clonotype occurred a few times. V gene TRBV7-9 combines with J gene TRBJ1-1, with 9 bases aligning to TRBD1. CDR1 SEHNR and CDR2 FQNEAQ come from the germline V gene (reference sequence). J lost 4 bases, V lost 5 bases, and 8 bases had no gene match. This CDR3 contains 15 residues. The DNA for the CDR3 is TGTGCCAGCAGCCCCGGGACAGGGTTGGCCACTGAAGCTTTCTTT. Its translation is CASSPGTGLATEAFF.

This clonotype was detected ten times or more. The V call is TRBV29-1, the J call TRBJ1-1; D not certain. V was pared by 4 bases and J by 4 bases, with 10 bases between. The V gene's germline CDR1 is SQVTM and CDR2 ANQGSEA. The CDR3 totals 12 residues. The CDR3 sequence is CSVVRGFTEAFF. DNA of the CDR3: TGCAGCGTTGTTAGAGGGTTCACTGAAGCTTTCTTT.

CDR3: CSVEREGHGYTF. The CDR3 region has the DNA TGCAGCGTTGAGAGAGAGGGTCATGGCTACACCTTC. This chain uses TRBV29-1 with TRBJ1-2; D uncertain. Per germline, CDR1 SQVTM and CDR2 ANQGSEA. Trimming stripped 3 bases from V and 6 bases from J, with 11 bases between. The CDR3 runs 12 residues.